Each of the 13 T cell receptor beta chains below was sequenced from the same sample in a study of blood T cell repertoires in COVID-19. Here immunoSEQ multiplex PCR was the method, and the copy in TCRdb shows in-frame clones only, minus some. This sample yields 95,000 to 110,000 clones, of which 84% are seen a single time; 10% to 15% belongs to the top ten. The specimen sequenced was peripheral blood. The receptors stem from a human donor in a cohort sampled during active or convalescent COVID-19.

The rearrangement links TRBV7-9 to TRBJ1-3, with D perhaps matching TRBD1 (6 bases). The V end was cut by 3 bases, the J end by 3 bases, with 9 bases between. Germline V gene data show CDR1 as SEHNR and CDR2 as FQNEAQ (reference sequence). The CDR3 has 14 residues. As DNA, the CDR3 is TGTGCCAGCAGCTTGGGGGCGTATGGAAACACCATATATTTT. Protein product: CASSLGAYGNTIYF.

The chain joins TRBV10-3 to TRBJ2-1; 9 nucleotides align to TRBD2. The CDR3 totals 16 residues. Germline trimming cut 1 base from V and 2 bases from J; bases unmatched to any gene: 3. The germline V gene encodes CDR1 ENHRY and CDR2 SYGVKD. As DNA, the CDR3 is TGTGCCATCAGTGAGTTTAGCGGGGGCGCCTACAATGAGCAGTTCTTC. Translated: CAISEFSGGAYNEQFF.

This clone was observed a few times. This rearrangement joins TRBV11-2 to TRBJ2-2, with 8 bases aligning to TRBD1. V shed 4 bases, J shed 7 bases, and the junction held 5 bases outside the gene matches. Germline CDR1 reads SGHAT; CDR2 reads FQNNGV. The CDR3 is 14 amino acids. CDR3 region: CASSSRGRDGELFF. The CDR3 region has the DNA TGTGCCAGCAGCTCCAGGGGGCGCGACGGGGAGCTGTTTTTT.

This chain uses TRBV4-1 with TRBJ2-7; D ambiguous. V was trimmed by 0 bases and J by 5 bases, leaving 8 bases between them. CDR1 and CDR2 from the germline V gene are MGHRA and YSYEKL. CDR3 length: 13 residues. The CDR3 DNA sequence: TGCGCCAGCAGCCAAGAGCGGAGAAACGAGCAGTACTTC. Translated: CASSQERRNEQYF.

This clone was detected only once. The chain couples TRBV2 to TRBJ1-4, with D possibly TRBD1 on 6 matching bases. Germline V CDR1 and CDR2: SNHLY, FYNNEI. CDR3 length equals 13 residues. V dropped 2 bases and J dropped 8 bases, with 9 bases sitting between them. Here the CDR3 reads CASSERGLEKLFF. The CDR3, as DNA: TGTGCCAGCAGTGAAAGGGGGTTGGAAAAACTGTTTTTT.

The CDR3 spells CASSKVGGANTEAFF. CDR3 nucleotide sequence: TGTGCCAGCAGCAAAGTGGGGGGGGCGAACACTGAAGCTTTCTTT. The rearrangement links TRBV21-1 to TRBJ1-1. TRBV21-1 is tagged as a pseudogene. The CDR3 is 15 amino acids.

The CDR3 reads CASSLVTSGGQETQYF. The CDR3 region has the DNA TGTGCCAGCAGCTTAGTAACTAGCGGGGGCCAAGAGACCCAGTACTTC. The genes are TRBV11-3 and TRBJ2-5, with 11 bases identical to TRBD2. The germline V gene has CDR1 SGHNT and CDR2 YENEEA. V trimming: 1 base; J trimming: 1 base; junction bases outside the gene matches: 2. The CDR3 contains 16 residues.

CDR3 bases: TGTGCCAGTAGTGTTCGGGGGACAGGGGTGTTTGAAAAACTGTTTTTT. Translating it yields CASSVRGTGVFEKLFF. V usage is TRBV19 and J usage is TRBJ1-4; 10 nucleotides match TRBD1. The CDR3 runs 16 residues. The ends lost 5 bases at V and 7 bases at J; junction bases unmatched: 10. CDR1 is LNHDA and CDR2 is SQIVND in the germline V gene (reference sequence). The complete variable domain, with remaining parts taken from reference TRBV19 and TRBJ1-4, reads DGGITQSPKYLFRKEGQNVTLSCEQNLNHDAMYWYRQDPGQGLRLIYYSQIVNDFQKGDIAEGYSVSREKKESFPLTVTSAQKNPTAFYLCASSVRGTGVFEKLFFGSGTQLSVL.

J is TRBJ2-3 and V is TRBV23-1, with 11 bases that match TRBD1. TRBV23-1 is reported as an ORF; its role is uncertain. The CDR3 consists of 15 residues. V was pared by 6 bases and J by 4 bases, with 6 bases of the junction left unmatched. The CDR3 DNA reads TGCGCCAGCAGACTTGGACAGGGGGCCCCAGATACGCAGTATTTT. Translation: CASRLGQGAPDTQYF.

The genes are TRBV5-6 and TRBJ2-3; 9 nucleotides align to TRBD1. The germline V gene has CDR1 SGHDT and CDR2 YYEEEE. The CDR3 loop spans 18 amino acids. With 4 bases clipped from V and 2 bases from J, the junction kept 14 bases outside the gene matches. The CDR3 DNA reads as TGTGCCAGCAGCCCCTCGTTACAGGGGGCGGTCCTCACAGATACGCAGTATTTT. Protein: CASSPSLQGAVLTDTQYF.

This clone was counted a few times. The chain has TRBV5-4 and TRBJ2-5; 12 bases map to TRBD2. After removal of 5 bases from V and 7 bases from J, the junction contained 12 bases not matched to a gene. The CDR3 is 16 residues long. In germline, CDR1 is SGHNT, CDR2 YYREEE (reference sequence). The CDR3 spells CASSILRTSGVGTQYF. CDR3 nucleotides: TGTGCCAGCAGTATCCTACGGACTAGCGGGGTGGGGACCCAGTACTTC.

The chain has TRBV24-1 and TRBJ2-7; D unclear. This CDR3 has 14 amino acids. V was cut by 4 bases and J by 2 bases, with 11 bases left in between. CDR1 and CDR2 (germline): KGHDR, SFDVKD. In DNA, the CDR3 is TGTGCCACCAGTGACAATCAGGAACCCTACGAGCAGTACTTC. It is translated as CATSDNQEPYEQYF.

V is TRBV4-1 and J is TRBJ1-5; perhaps TRBD1 as D (6 bases). The V end was cut by 2 bases, the J end by 7 bases, with 18 bases between. The CDR3 has 16 amino acids. Germline-derived CDR1 and CDR2 are MGHRA and YSYEKL. The CDR3 nucleotides read TGCGCCAGCAGCCAACACCGGCTTCAGGGGCGGCAGCCCCAGCATTTT. It encodes CASSQHRLQGRQPQHF.